The 32 T cell receptor beta chains listed next were all sequenced from one sample in a study of blood T cell repertoires in COVID-19. Some clones are missing from TCRdb's copy, which holds only in-frame ones; the method was immunoSEQ multiplex PCR. This repertoire shows approximately 280,000 clones, around 85% found once; its top ten account for more than 9.5%. Sequencing was carried out using peripheral blood. These receptors originate from a woman in her seventies with acute or convalescent COVID-19.

The chain uses TRBV10-3 and TRBJ1-4, with D possibly matching TRBD1 (6 bases). V lost 0 bases and J lost 8, with 13 bases in between. This CDR3 has 15 residues. Germline-derived CDR1 and CDR2 are ENHRY and SYGVKD. Here the CDR3 reads CAISESGQGKEKLFF. DNA of the CDR3: TGTGCCATCAGTGAGTCCGGGCAGGGGAAAGAAAAACTGTTTTTT.

V gene TRBV4-1 combines with J gene TRBJ1-3; maybe TRBD1 (5 bases). V lost 3 bases, J lost 1 base, and 7 bases lay in between. Germline-derived CDR1 and CDR2 are MGHRA and YSYEKL. The CDR3 sequence is 14 residues long. CDR3 sequence: CASSHGGSGNTIYF. Here the CDR3 DNA reads TGCGCCAGCAGCCACGGGGGTTCTGGAAACACCATATATTTT.

The chain uses TRBV11-2 and TRBJ2-7, with unresolved D. The CDR3 loop spans 13 amino acids. Germline-derived CDR1 and CDR2 are SGHAT and FQNNGV. Between the trimmed V and J ends, which lost 4 bases and 6 bases, there was a span of 13 bases. As DNA, the CDR3 is TGTGCCAGCAGCTCCTCAGAGCGCGGCGAGCAGTACTTC. It translates to CASSSSERGEQYF.

A note on this clone: Other DNA sequences of this sample code for an identical CDR3. The chain uses TRBV19 and TRBJ1-1, with TRBD1 as a possible D gene (5 bases). Germline CDR1 and CDR2: LNHDA and SQIVND (reference sequence). The CDR3 runs 13 residues. The V gene lost 6 bases and the J gene lost 0 bases, with 8 bases spanning the gap. The CDR3 protein is CASSDRLNTEAFF. The CDR3 coding sequence is TGTGCCAGTAGCGACAGATTGAACACTGAAGCTTTCTTT.

The chain combines TRBV27 with TRBJ2-7; 7 bases align to TRBD2. With 6 bases clipped from V and 2 bases from J, the junction kept 10 bases outside the gene matches. Germline CDR1 MNHEY, CDR2 SMNVEV (reference sequence). The length of the CDR3 is 15 residues. The CDR3 region has the DNA TGTGCCAGCAGAAAGACACTAGCGACCCCCTACGAGCAGTACTTC. Protein product: CASRKTLATPYEQYF.

The rearrangement links TRBV19 to TRBJ2-1; TRBD1 matches 9 bases. This CDR3 comprises 16 residues. CDR1 LNHDA and CDR2 SQIVND come from the germline V gene (reference sequence). J lost 0 bases, V lost 5 bases, and 5 bases had no gene match. DNA of the CDR3: TGTGCCAGTAGTGCCAGACAGGGGGGCTCCTACAATGAGCAGTTCTTC. It codes for CASSARQGGSYNEQFF.

V usage is TRBV2 and J usage is TRBJ2-3, with 13 positions matching TRBD2. The CDR3 contains 16 residues. Losses at the gene ends were 6 bases for V and 6 bases for J; bases not matched to a gene: 9. In germline, CDR1 is SNHLY, CDR2 FYNNEI. The CDR3 region is CASSAGLAGRSDTQYF. Written as DNA, the CDR3 is TGTGCCAGCAGCGCGGGACTAGCGGGGAGGAGCGATACGCAGTATTTT.

The genes are TRBV2 and TRBJ2-7; 7 nucleotides line up with TRBD2. The CDR3 length is 13 residues. After removal of 3 bases from V and 7 bases from J, the junction contained 6 bases not matched to a gene. In germline, CDR1 is SNHLY, CDR2 FYNNEI. The DNA for the CDR3 is TGTGCCAGCAGTGATATAGTGGGGGGGGAGCAGTACTTC. Translated: CASSDIVGGEQYF. Full variable domain (remainder filled in from reference TRBV2 and TRBJ2-7): EPEVTQTPSHQVTQMGQEVILRCVPISNHLYFYWYRQILGQKVEFLVSFYNNEISEKSEIFDDQFSVERPDGSNFTLKIRSTKLEDSAMYFCASSDIVGGEQYFGPGTRLTVT.

CDR3 region: CSAPDGYTF. DNA of the CDR3: TGCAGTGCTCCCGATGGCTACACCTTC. The chain uses TRBV20-1 and TRBJ1-2; D not certain. The CDR3 runs to 9 residues. V lost 5 bases and J 6 bases, leaving 4 bases between the germline ends. Germline V gene lookup returns CDR1 DFQATT and CDR2 SNEGSKA (reference sequence).

The rearrangement joins TRBV6-2 or TRBV6-3 to TRBJ2-2, with a tentative D call TRBD1 (6 bases). Trimming pared 6 bases from V and 7 bases from J, leaving 21 bases between. The CDR3 extends over 16 amino acids. The germline CDR1 and CDR2 sequences are MNHEY and SVGEGT. CDR3: CASSPYSTGSVGELFF. The DNA for the CDR3 is TGTGCCAGCAGCCCATACTCGACAGGCTCGGTCGGGGAGCTGTTTTTT.

This chain uses TRBV5-1 with TRBJ1-2, with 8 bases aligning to TRBD1. V was clipped by 1 base and J by 5 bases; unmatched bases: 4. The CDR3 is 14 residues long. CDR1 SGHRS and CDR2 YFSETQ come from the germline V gene. CDR3 DNA: TGCGCCAGCAGCTTGAGCGACAGGGGTTATGGCTACACCTTC. As protein: CASSLSDRGYGYTF.

This clone was recorded once. The rearrangement uses TRBV5-1 and TRBJ2-5, with 10 bases that match TRBD2. This CDR3 has 14 amino acids. V dropped 6 bases and J dropped 5; count of bases not matched to a gene: 7. CDR1 and CDR2 from the germline V gene are SGHRS and YFSETQ. This chain's CDR3 is CASTQRGGAETQYF. As DNA, the CDR3 is TGCGCCAGCACCCAGCGGGGGGGCGCGGAGACCCAGTACTTC.

In its sample, this clone was seen once. The rearrangement joins TRBV18 to TRBJ1-1, with 8 nucleotides matching TRBD1. The germline V gene encodes CDR1 KGHSH and CDR2 LQKENI. CDR3 length: 12 amino acids. The junction had 0 bases not matched to a gene; V was cut back by 1 base and J by 8 bases. The CDR3 reads CASSPRDREAFF. CDR3 DNA sequence: TGTGCCAGCTCACCACGGGACAGGGAAGCTTTCTTT. Filled out from reference TRBV18 and TRBJ1-1, the complete variable domain reads NAGVMQNPRHLVRRRGQEARLRCSPMKGHSHVYWYRQLPEEGLKFMVYLQKENIIDESGMPKERFSAEFPKEGPSILRIQQVVRGDSAAYFCASSPRDREAFFGQGTRLTVV.

The CDR3 DNA sequence: TGCGCCAGCAACGAGAATCCGGGACAGGGGCTGAGCGGCTACACCTTC. Translation gives CASNENPGQGLSGYTF. This rearrangement joins TRBV5-1 to TRBJ1-2; 10 nucleotides agree with TRBD1. Trimming took 6 bases from V and 8 from J; bases not matched to a gene: 16. CDR3 size: 16 residues. Germline V gene sequence: CDR1 SGHRS, CDR2 YFSETQ.

The gene calls are TRBV18 and TRBJ1-6; TRBD1 aligns across 9 bases. Germline V gene sequence: CDR1 KGHSH, CDR2 LQKENI. The V segment lost 1 base and the J segment 8 bases; nucleotides outside the gene matches: 15. The CDR3 contains 19 residues. CDR3 DNA: TGTGCCAGCTCACCACGGCTCCGGGACAGGGCCTCTAAGGATTCACCCCTCCACTTT. It yields the protein CASSPRLRDRASKDSPLHF.

V gene TRBV4-1 combines with J gene TRBJ1-6; D not certain. This CDR3 region has 17 residues. Germline CDR1 MGHRA, CDR2 YSYEKL. The germline V and J ends were trimmed by 4 bases and 2 bases, with 15 bases remaining between them. The CDR3 region is CASSRGPAGPYNSPLHF. As DNA, the CDR3 is TGCGCCAGCAGCCGCGGTCCCGCCGGCCCCTATAATTCACCCCTCCACTTT.

The chain links TRBV5-1 to TRBJ1-2; TRBD1 agrees at 9 bases. The ends lost 0 bases at V and 6 bases at J; junction bases unmatched: 3. The CDR3 length is 14 residues. Germline CDR1 and CDR2: SGHRS and YFSETQ. The CDR3 nucleotides are TGCGCCAGCAGCTTGGGTGACAGGGGGAATGGCTACACCTTC. This codes for CASSLGDRGNGYTF.

This sequence joins TRBV19 and TRBJ2-1; the D gene is possibly TRBD1 (5 bases). The germline V gene has CDR1 LNHDA and CDR2 SQIVND (reference sequence). V dropped 5 bases and J dropped 6 bases, with 20 bases sitting between them. The CDR3 spans 16 residues. The CDR3 bases are TGTGCCAGTAGTCCGAGCCGAGACAGAACTCCCAATGAGCAGTTCTTC. Translated: CASSPSRDRTPNEQFF.

This rearrangement joins TRBV6-5 to TRBJ1-6; tentative D call: TRBD1 (5 bases). Trimming pared 0 bases from V and 8 bases from J, leaving 11 bases between. CDR3 length: 15 amino acids. The germline CDR1 and CDR2 sequences are MNHEY and SVGAGI. The CDR3 region has the DNA TGTGCCAGCAGTTACTCCGGCCGGGGGGATTCACCCCTCCACTTT. Translation: CASSYSGRGDSPLHF.

The V and J genes are TRBV6-1 and TRBJ2-2; no firm D call. The CDR3 is 12 residues long. Germline V gene sequence: CDR1 MNHNS, CDR2 SASEGT. Trimming left V 3 bases short and J 13 bases short, with 12 bases between. The CDR3 sequence is CASSEVLNVLFF. CDR3 nucleotide sequence: TGTGCCAGCAGTGAGGTCCTAAACGTGCTGTTTTTT.

In its sample, this clone was seen once. The rearrangement joins TRBV12-3 or TRBV12-4 to TRBJ1-1; 8 bases map to TRBD1. There are 13 residues in the CDR3. The V gene end was trimmed by 5 bases and the J gene end by 6 bases; junction bases not matched to a gene: 5. CDR3 sequence reads: CASSLTGAPEAFF. In DNA, the CDR3 is TGTGCCAGCAGTCTGACAGGGGCGCCTGAAGCTTTCTTT.

The chain joins TRBV5-6 to TRBJ1-4; perhaps TRBD1 as D (6 bases). The germline gives CDR1 SGHDT, CDR2 YYEEEE. The CDR3 covers 15 residues. The V end was cut by 4 bases, the J end by 0 bases, with 10 bases between. The CDR3 nucleotides are TGTGCCAGCAGCCAGGGGCTGTCAACTAATGAAAAACTGTTTTTT. The encoded protein is CASSQGLSTNEKLFF.

This clone came up a few times. The chain combines TRBV4-1 with TRBJ1-5; 8 positions match TRBD1. Trimming removed 7 bases from V and 4 bases from J; junction bases left unmatched: 24. The CDR3 is 20 amino acids. From germline, CDR1 is MGHRA and CDR2 YSYEKL. CDR3 DNA: TGCGCCAGCACCCCAAGGGCTGCAGGACAGGGCGGAACCAGAAATCAGCCCCAGCATTTT. Residues: CASTPRAAGQGGTRNQPQHF.

The rearrangement links TRBV6-5 to TRBJ2-7; TRBD2 agrees at 7 bases. Germline CDR1 reads MNHEY; CDR2 reads SVGAGI. The length of the CDR3 is 16 residues. Trimming at V came to 2 bases and at J to 6 bases, leaving 13 bases not matched to a gene. CDR3 bases: TGTGCCAGCAGTTACGGGAGGGGAGCTTTAATGCGCGAGCAGTACTTC. Amino acid sequence: CASSYGRGALMREQYF.

The chain combines TRBV29-1 with TRBJ2-7; no reliable D call. The CDR3 is made up of 12 amino acids. V lost 4 bases and J lost 7, with 14 bases in between. Germline CDR1 reads SQVTM; CDR2 reads ANQGSEA. The CDR3 coding sequence is TGCAGCGTTGCCCCCACGAGCCGGGAGCAGTACTTC. Its protein is CSVAPTSREQYF.

This clone is a singleton in its sample. The chain carries TRBV4-2 and TRBJ1-1; a possible D gene is TRBD1 (6 bases). V lost 4 bases and J 3 bases, leaving 15 bases between the germline ends. CDR1 is LGHNA, CDR2 YNFKEQ, per germline. The CDR3 contains 15 residues. CDR3 in amino acids: CASSPFTGMDTEAFF. The DNA of the CDR3 is TGTGCCAGCAGCCCGTTTACAGGGATGGACACTGAAGCTTTCTTT.

The rearrangement links TRBV6-5 to TRBJ1-2, with TRBD1 as a possible D gene (5 bases). V lost 6 bases and J lost 7, with 12 bases in between. This CDR3 region has 12 residues. Germline V lookup: CDR1 MNHEY, CDR2 SVGAGI. CDR3 residues: CASRTYRGGYTF. In DNA, the CDR3 is TGTGCCAGCAGAACATATAGGGGTGGCTACACCTTC.

The CDR3 region has the DNA TGTGCCAGCAGCTTGGTAGACAGGACACTTTCCTACGAGCAGTACTTC. It codes for CASSLVDRTLSYEQYF. The genes are TRBV5-5 and TRBJ2-7; tentatively, D is TRBD1 (6 bases). The length of the CDR3 is 16 residues. The ends were cut back, 0 bases at V and 1 base at J, with 14 bases in the middle. Germline V gene data show CDR1 as SGHKS and CDR2 as YYEKEE (reference sequence).

The gene calls are TRBV5-4 and TRBJ2-1, with TRBD2 matching 7 bases. V dropped 6 bases and J dropped 0; count of bases not matched to a gene: 9. Germline CDR1 is SGHNT and CDR2 is YYREEE (reference sequence). The CDR3 extends over 16 amino acids. This CDR3 reads CASTEGGASSYNEQFF. The DNA of the CDR3 is TGTGCCAGCACCGAGGGAGGGGCCAGCTCCTACAATGAGCAGTTCTTC.

As to this clone: A junction boundary mismatches the germline segment, possibly from a read error. The chain uses TRBV7-7 and TRBJ2-7, with TRBD1 identical over 8 bases. The length of the CDR3 is 15 residues. CDR1 is SSHAT and CDR2 is FNYEAQ in the germline V gene (reference sequence). CDR3 coding DNA: TGTGCTAGCAGCCCACTAGGGACAGGCTCCCACGAGCAGTACTTC. Protein product: CASSPLGTGSHEQYF.

The rearrangement joins TRBV28 to TRBJ1-5; 7 nucleotides agree with TRBD1. Trimming cost V 4 bases and J 1 base; bases outside gene matches: 10. CDR3 length: 17 amino acids. Looked up from germline, CDR1 is MDHEN and CDR2 is SYDVKM. The CDR3 region is CASSSSPQGVSNQPQHF. In nucleotides, the CDR3 is TGTGCCAGCAGTTCCTCCCCCCAGGGGGTCAGCAATCAGCCCCAGCATTTT.

The chain employs TRBV7-9 and TRBJ1-1, with no clear D. V was cut by 3 bases and J by 0 bases, with 8 bases left in between. The CDR3 extends over 14 amino acids. The germline V gene encodes CDR1 SEHNR and CDR2 FQNEAQ (reference sequence). This chain's CDR3 is CASSFGGLNTEAFF. CDR3 nucleotides: TGTGCCAGCAGCTTCGGTGGGCTGAACACTGAAGCTTTCTTT.